These T cell receptor beta chains were read from a single sample in a study of blood T cell repertoires in COVID-19. The repertoire was sequenced with immunoSEQ multiplex PCR; TCRdb's copy has only in-frame clones and lacks some. The data show approximately 260,000 clones, with around 89% seen just once and roughly 1.2% held by the top ten. Sequencing used PBMCs or T cells enriched from blood (not recorded which). The receptors were sampled from a woman between 40 and 50 years old with acute COVID-19. The CDR3 runs from the conserved cysteine through the conserved F or W. A D gene is named only where the DNA matches it firmly. Size is omitted from some rows. Given values are once, few, many or a class for expanded clones.

>TRBJ2-3|TRBV7-2|NA|17|TRBD1
TGTGCCAGCAGCTTAGAGGACAGGGTACCTGGCACAGATACGCAGTATTTT
CASSLEDRVPGTDTQYF
>TRBJ2-1|TRBV10-3|NA|12|TRBD2
TGTGCCATCACAGCGGGGGGCCGGGAGCAGTTCTTC
CAITAGGREQFF
>TRBJ2-3|TRBV4-3|once|16|TRBD2
TGCGCCAGCAGCCCGCTAGCGGGAGCCCCCACAGATACGCAGTATTTT
CASSPLAGAPTDTQYF
>TRBJ2-3|TRBV28|NA|13|NA
TGTGCCACGAAGGGAGCCACCACAGATACGCAGTATTTT
CATKGATTDTQYF
>TRBJ2-1|TRBV10-1|NA|15|TRBD2
TGCGCCAGAAAGAGTCCTGGGACTAGATACAATGAGCAGTTCTTC
CARKSPGTRYNEQFF
>TRBJ2-7|TRBV5-1|once|14|TRBD1
TGCGCCAGCAACCAAGAGGGACAGGGTTACGAGCAGTACTTC
CASNQEGQGYEQYF
>TRBJ2-1|TRBV6-2/TRBV6-3|NA|16|TRBD2
TGTGCCAGCAGTTACCCGTTAGCGGGGATTTACAATGAGCAGTTCTTC
CASSYPLAGIYNEQFF
>TRBJ2-1|TRBV11-3|NA|15|TRBD2
TGTGCCAGCAGCGTGGGACTAGCGGGGTACAATGAGCAGTTCTTC
CASSVGLAGYNEQFF
>TRBJ1-6|TRBV28|NA|12|TRBD1
TGTGCCTCGGACAGGGTAGATTCACCCCTCCACTTT
CASDRVDSPLHF
>TRBJ2-1|TRBV9|NA|15|NA
TGTGCCAGCAGTGCTACAGGGAGACCTTACAATGAGCAGTTCTTC
CASSATGRPYNEQFF
>TRBJ2-5|TRBV28|NA|16|NA
TGTGCCAGCAGTACACGACCGGGCCTCGGGAAAGAGACCCAGTACTTC
CASSTRPGLGKETQYF
>TRBJ1-6|TRBV5-1|NA|14|NA
TGCGCCAGCAGCGGCGGGGAGGGTAATTCACCCCTCCACTTT
CASSGGEGNSPLHF
>TRBJ2-1|TRBV10-2|NA|12|NA
TGCGCCAGCAGCGGTCTAATTCCTGAGCAGTTCTTC
CASSGLIPEQFF
>TRBJ2-2|TRBV10-3|NA|17|TRBD2
TGTGCCATCAGCGGGACTAGCGGGAGCGCGAACACCGGGGAGCTGTTTTTT
CAISGTSGSANTGELFF
>TRBJ1-5|TRBV23-1|NA|18|NA
TGCGCCAGCAGTCAACCCCGGACAGCCTCCTATAGCAATCAGCCCCAGCATTTT
CASSQPRTASYSNQPQHF
>TRBJ1-1|TRBV24-1|NA|14|TRBD1
TGTGCCACCAGTGTGGGACAGGAGAACACTGAAGCTTTCTTT
CATSVGQENTEAFF
>TRBJ2-3|TRBV7-2|NA|15|NA
TGTGCCAGCAGCTTAAGGGGCGGTATCCCAGATACGCAGTATTTT
CASSLRGGIPDTQYF
>TRBJ1-5|TRBV6-5|NA|13|TRBD1
TGTGCCAGCAGGGGACAGGTCAATCAGCCCCAGCATTTT
CASRGQVNQPQHF
>TRBJ2-3|TRBV15|NA|16|NA
TGTGCCACCAGCAGAGAAGGGGCCCCAAACACAGATACGCAGTATTTT
CATSREGAPNTDTQYF
>TRBJ1-3|TRBV19|NA|14|NA
TGTGCCAGTAACACTCGGGGGACTGGAAACACCATATATTTT
CASNTRGTGNTIYF
>TRBJ1-5|TRBV2|few|15|TRBD1
TGTGCCAGCAGTGCCGGACAGGGATTGTATCAGCCCCAGCATTTT
CASSAGQGLYQPQHF
>TRBJ1-5|TRBV24-1|NA|13|NA
TGTGCCACCAGTGACCAGACAGGCCAGCCCCAGCATTTT
CATSDQTGQPQHF
>TRBJ1-2|TRBV5-4|once|14|NA
TGTGCCAGCAGCTTGGAGGGGGGGGCGCTTGGCTACACCTTC
CASSLEGGALGYTF
>TRBJ1-2|TRBV28|NA|15|TRBD1
TGTGCCAGCAGCCCCTACAGGGGGCTTAACTATGGCTACACCTTC
CASSPYRGLNYGYTF
>TRBJ1-3|TRBV18|NA|17|NA
TGTGCCAGCTCACCACCGGGGACATTCAACTCTGGAAACACCATATATTTT
CASSPPGTFNSGNTIYF
>TRBJ1-3|TRBV19|NA|16|NA
TGTGCCAGTAGTACCACAGCCGGGGTGCTAGGAAACACCATATATTTT
CASSTTAGVLGNTIYF
>TRBJ2-1|TRBV27|NA|13|NA
TGTGCCAGCAGCCAGACGGGTTACAATGAGCAGTTCTTC
CASSQTGYNEQFF
>TRBJ2-1|TRBV7-2|NA|15|TRBD2
TGTGCCAGCAGCCCATCTAGCGGGATCTACAATGAGCAGTTCTTC
CASSPSSGIYNEQFF
>TRBJ1-4|TRBV20-1|few|11|NA
TGCAGTGCTAGTGAGGTCGGAAAACTGTTTTTT
CSASEVGKLFF
>TRBJ2-5|TRBV6-5|NA|15|NA
TGTGCCAGCAGTTACTCGGTGGCTGATCAAGAGACCCAGTACTTC
CASSYSVADQETQYF
>TRBJ1-1|TRBV2|NA|13|NA
TGTGCCAGCAGTGCAGAGGAGAACACTGAAGCTTTCTTT
CASSAEENTEAFF
>TRBJ1-4|TRBV9|NA|18|TRBD1
TGTGCCAGCAGCGGTGCCGGGACAGGGGGCGCACCTAATGAAAAACTGTTTTTT
CASSGAGTGGAPNEKLFF
>TRBJ1-5|TRBV10-3|NA|14|TRBD1
TGTGCCATACAGGGGGTCGATAGCAATCAGCCCCAGCATTTT
CAIQGVDSNQPQHF
>TRBJ2-1|TRBV11-2|NA|16|TRBD2
TGTGCCAGCAGCTTAGATGGGGGACTAGCGTACAATGAGCAGTTCTTC
CASSLDGGLAYNEQFF
>TRBJ1-5|TRBV19|NA|16|NA
TGTGCCAGTAGTATAGGGGAGGGGTCGATTGCTCAGCCCCAGCATTTT
CASSIGEGSIAQPQHF
>TRBJ2-1|TRBV19|NA|14|NA
TGTGCCAGTAGTATGGTCACTCACCACAATGAGCAGTTCTTC
CASSMVTHHNEQFF
>TRBJ2-3|TRBV11-2|NA|15|NA
TGTGCCAGCAGCTTAGATATGGAGAGCACAGATACGCAGTATTTT
CASSLDMESTDTQYF
>TRBJ2-3|TRBV4-1|NA|19|NA
TGCGCCAGCAGCCCCCCCAGGGATCTTTGGGGGCGGCACACAGATACGCAGTATTTT
CASSPPRDLWGRHTDTQYF
>TRBJ2-7|TRBV2|NA|15|TRBD1
TGTGCCAGCAGTGCCCCGGGACAGGGGACCGACGAGCAGTACTTC
CASSAPGQGTDEQYF
>TRBJ1-2|TRBV27|NA|14|NA
TGTGCCAGCAGCTCCTTAGCCTCTAACTATGGCTACACCTTC
CASSSLASNYGYTF
>TRBJ1-5|TRBV5-6|NA|16|NA
TGTGCCAGCAGCTTGTGGGACAATATCGGGGACCAGCCCCAGCATTTT
CASSLWDNIGDQPQHF
>TRBJ2-6|TRBV7-9|NA|16|TRBD2
TGTGCCAGCAGCTTACCGGGGGGCTCTGGGGCCAACGTCCTGACTTTC
CASSLPGGSGANVLTF
>TRBJ1-2|TRBV7-9|NA|13|TRBD1
TGTGCCAGCAGCCCCCCCGACAGGGGAGGCTACACCTTC
CASSPPDRGGYTF
>TRBJ1-1|TRBV9|NA|14|NA
TGTGCCAGCAGCGTAGGAGGTAGTGGCACTGAAGCTTTCTTT
CASSVGGSGTEAFF
>TRBJ1-1|TRBV3-1/TRBV3-2|NA|14|NA
TGTGCCAGCAGCCAGTACCAGGGGTTCACTGAAGCTTTCTTT
CASSQYQGFTEAFF
>TRBJ1-2|TRBV9|NA|15|NA
TGTGCCAGCACCCGCGCGGGGACCGTTAACTATGGCTACACCTTC
CASTRAGTVNYGYTF